A selection of T cell receptor beta chains follows, all from one sample in a study of shared clonotypes between healthy human individuals. The protocol was immunoSEQ multiplex PCR, while the TCRdb copy is restricted to in-frame clones and leaves out a portion. The table records more than 2 million clones, approximately 95% of them present only once. What was sequenced was naive CD8+ T cells sorted from blood. The receptor set was obtained from a man younger than 35 in good health. Each CDR3 is given with its conserved first and last residue.

length	V	J	CDR3
16	TRBV7-6	TRBJ1-4	CASSLVRDARNEKLFF
16	TRBV7-9	TRBJ2-3	CASSLGQGMGTDTQYF
14	TRBV6-5	TRBJ1-6	CASGQLDYNSPLHF
13	TRBV2	TRBJ1-1	CASIEGENTEAFF
18	TRBV7-9	TRBJ2-1	CASSPRTMAPSSYNEQFF
15	TRBV6-1	TRBJ2-1	CASSGGTYLYNEQFF
13	TRBV13	TRBJ2-7	CASSPDRGAEQYF
14	TRBV27	TRBJ1-2	CASSSTGGVDGYTF
13	TRBV5-1	TRBJ1-6	CASSWETKSPLHF
16	TRBV18	TRBJ2-1	CASSPPWRESWNEQFF
17	TRBV5-6	TRBJ1-6	CASNPAGKSSYNSPLHF
14	TRBV9	TRBJ1-2	CASSVGGTFYGYTF
14	TRBV29-1	TRBJ1-1	CSVAGTKKNTEAFF
13	TRBV13	TRBJ2-5	CASTERGYETQYF
16	TRBV4-1	TRBJ2-7	CASSQETSGGFYEQYF
15	TRBV5-6	TRBJ2-3	CASSQGGGGTDTQYF
16	TRBV27	TRBJ2-7	CASSLSPGTHYYEQYF
18	TRBV7-2	TRBJ2-3	CASSSPPGLAGITDTQYF
15	TRBV27	TRBJ1-5	CASSFRGGAWQPQHF
17	TRBV7-9	TRBJ1-6	CASSLGPSGARNSPLHF
13	TRBV6-6	TRBJ1-1	CASTMGLQLEAFF
15	TRBV9	TRBJ2-7	CASSAGQGAMYEQYF
15	TRBV27	TRBJ2-1	CASSLSAGSYNEQFF
16	TRBV2	TRBJ2-5	CASRPLAGDREGTQYF
14	TRBV28	TRBJ1-6	CASSSYRGVSPLHF
14	TRBV27	TRBJ2-3	CASSPGQNTDTQYF
14	TRBV7-9	TRBJ2-5	CASSLVGSQETQYF
20	TRBV4-1	TRBJ1-1	CASSQSPGTGGSVGNTEAFF
17	TRBV7-2	TRBJ2-1	CASSLELSSGRIHEQFF
14	TRBV7-9	TRBJ1-1	CASSLSQLNTEAFF
18	TRBV5-1	TRBJ2-1	CASASSLGDFRSYNEQFF
15	TRBV6-5	TRBJ2-7	CASRSLAEAPYEQYF
12	TRBV27	TRBJ2-1	CASSPLGNEQFF
15	TRBV7-9	TRBJ2-6	CASSERQTGANVLTF
15	TRBV9	TRBJ2-7	CASSVAFGRSYEQYF
14	TRBV6-5	TRBJ2-7	CASSVRGGADEQYF
14	TRBV7-2	TRBJ2-1	CASSLGYFDNEQFF
15	TRBV7-7	TRBJ2-1	CASSLAAGVSNEQFF
13	TRBV28	TRBJ2-3	CASTLRGADTQYF
13	TRBV5-1	TRBJ1-2	CASSFPGRDGYTF
14	TRBV6-6	TRBJ2-2	CASSWNRATGELFF
14	TRBV7-8	TRBJ1-2	CASSLIKTSYGYTF